Reported below is one TCR beta chain. Its target is unknown. This sample was included in a study of cytomegalovirus exposure and HLA in healthy donors. It was with 60 Vbeta and 13 Jbeta primers that the PCR ran. The method was immunoSEQ multiplex PCR; TCRdb's version includes in-frame clones alone and lacks a portion of them. Seen here are about 190,000 clones, almost 80% observed once, and the top ten hold 1.6%. Germline lookup yields CDR1 SEHNR and CDR2 FQNEAQ (reference sequence). The length of the CDR3 is 15 residues. V was shortened by 1 base and J by 6 bases, with 15 bases between the two germline ends. Donors showed nominal health when sampled, although they likely had unrecorded immune exposures. Notes on the study in general: About 87% or about 30% of the time was how often most TCR beta V segments were productive, according to an earlier analysis.

The clonotype comes from a woman younger than 30 in good health and CMV-seronegative. The genes are TRBV7-9 and TRBJ1-1, with D possibly TRBD1 on 6 matching bases. The sequencing sample was made of PBMCs. CDR3: CASSLDGYRGSEAFF. The DNA for the CDR3 is TGTGCCAGCAGCTTAGATGGGTATAGGGGGTCTGAAGCTTTCTTT. The full variable domain, in which reference TRBV7-9 and TRBJ1-1 provide the parts outside the CDR3, is DTGVSQNPRHKITKRGQNVTFRCDPISEHNRLYWYRQTLGQGPEFLTYFQNEAQLEKSRLLSDRFSAERPKGSFSTLEIQRTEQGDSAMYLCASSLDGYRGSEAFFGQGTRLTVV.